This T cell receptor (beta chain) is drawn from a study of T cell repertoires in cytomegalovirus infection. Study in general: Recently identified HLA-C-restricted CMV epitopes were among the peptides used. Both CMV infection and a matching HLA type were indicated by public TCR beta signatures. Study results and caveats: The ex vivo response was dominated by HLA-C-restricted CMV-specific TCR beta clonotypes.

As regards this clonotype: Its antigen is currently unknown. One end of the junction fails to match germline, which may point to a read error.

CDR1 and CDR2 from the germline V gene are MNHNS and SASEGT. The CDR3 is 18 amino acids. TCRdb itself ran the reads through MiXCR, one entry per CDR3 protein. The profile shows 830,000 or so distinct CDR3 sequences, less than 35% of them singletons. This TCR was recovered from a human donor in good health (CMV status not recorded). Some clones in this sample may be carry-over from other donors' samples. The gene calls are TRBV6-1 and TRBJ2-6, with 9 bases that match TRBD1. The material sequenced was cultured CD8+ T cells from PBMCs, taken from culture after CMV antigen stimulation. For the CDR3, the DNA is TGTGTCAGCAGTGCGACCGGGACAGGGTTGTCTGGGGCCAACGTCCTGACTTTC. This translates into CVSSATGTGLSGANVLTF.